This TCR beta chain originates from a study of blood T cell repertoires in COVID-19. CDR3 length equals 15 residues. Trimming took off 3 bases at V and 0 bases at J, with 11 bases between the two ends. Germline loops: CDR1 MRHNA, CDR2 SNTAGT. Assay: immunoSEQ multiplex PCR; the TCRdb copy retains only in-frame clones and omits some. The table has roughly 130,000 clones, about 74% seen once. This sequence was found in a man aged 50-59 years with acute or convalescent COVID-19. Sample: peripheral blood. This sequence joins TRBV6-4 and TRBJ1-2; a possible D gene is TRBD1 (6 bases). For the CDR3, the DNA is TGTGCCAGCAGTGAATACGGGACAACTAACTATGGCTACACCTTC. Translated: CASSEYGTTNYGYTF.